What follows is one T cell receptor (beta chain) and its context. This record comes from a study of shared clonotypes between healthy human individuals. Looking at the study overall: Donors consisted of two women and a few men between 18 and 49.

The J segment lost 4 bases and the V segment lost 4 bases, leaving 6 bases of the junction unmatched. The CDR3 contains 15 residues. The germline CDR1 and CDR2 sequences are SGDLS and YYNGEE. In the authors' methods: Junction-only immunoSEQ sequences carried no quality scores, so filtering differed. Measured with immunoSEQ multiplex PCR; TCRdb has only the in-frame clones, and not every one. That table supplies the V and J calls and clone size; D and trimming were determined from the DNA. This sample carries roughly 480,000 clones, around three quarters of them seen once, and the ten largest clones take approximately 12%. The donors were adults (healthy and HIV-negative) with no recent acute infections or vaccinations.

The clonotype comes from a woman aged 40-49 years in good health. Some clones in this sample may be carry-over from other donors' samples. The sequenced material came from PBMCs. This chain uses TRBV9 with TRBJ2-1, with 9 bases matching TRBD2. The CDR3 bases are TGTGCCAGCAGCCTCAGCGGGAGGCCTTACAATGAGCAGTTCTTC. Translation: CASSLSGRPYNEQFF.